The 16 T cell receptor beta chains below all came from one sample that was sequenced in a study of T cells in Graves' hyperthyroidism and ophthalmopathy. From RNA transcripts, TCR beta CDR3 regions were amplified. During a first-round RT-PCR of the TCR CDR3, the HTBI primer set was used. TCRdb re-called the multiplex PCR reads through MiXCR, storing one row per CDR3 protein. The repertoire includes over 250,000 distinct CDR3 sequences, 25% of them detected once, and more than 25% sits in the top ten. Sequencing used blood. These receptors all come from a man between 35 and 55 years old with Graves' hyperthyroidism that later progressed to Graves' ophthalmopathy.

This clonotype was detected many times. The DNA for the CDR3 is TGTGCCAGCAGCTTGGGCTCCTATAGCAATCAGCCCCAGCATTTT. It codes for CASSLGSYSNQPQHF. J is TRBJ1-5 and V is TRBV5-5; D remains unclear. There are 15 residues in the CDR3. With 0 bases removed from V and 0 bases from J, the gap between germline ends came to 7 bases. The germline V gene encodes CDR1 SGHKS and CDR2 YYEKEE (reference sequence).

This clonotype was observed at least ten times. The chain uses TRBV20-1 and TRBJ2-7; D remains ambiguous. The CDR3 covers 11 residues. CDR1 is DFQATT and CDR2 is SNEGSKA in the germline V gene (reference sequence). V lost 2 bases and J lost 7, with 9 bases in between. The CDR3, as DNA: TGCAGTGCTAGAATGGCTGGGGAGCAGTACTTC. Translation: CSARMAGEQYF.

The chain links TRBV28 to TRBJ2-5; D might be TRBD2 (5 bases). In germline, CDR1 is MDHEN, CDR2 SYDVKM. Deletions cut 3 bases from V and 2 bases from J, with 13 bases between. The CDR3 is made up of 15 amino acids. The DNA for the CDR3 is TGTGCCAGCAGTTTCACCGAGGACTTACAAGAGACCCAGTACTTC. Protein product: CASSFTEDLQETQYF.

The chain uses TRBV7-2 and TRBJ2-7, with 8 positions matching TRBD1. The CDR3 spans 15 residues. Germline-derived CDR1 and CDR2 are SGHTA and FQGNSA. The J segment lost 7 bases and the V segment lost 4 bases, leaving 12 bases of the junction unmatched. The CDR3 nucleotides read TGTGCCAGCAGCTCGAGACAGGGGTTTATAGGGGAGCAGTACTTC. Protein: CASSSRQGFIGEQYF.

In its sample, this clonotype was seen many times. This chain connects TRBV15 to TRBJ2-7, with 8 bases matching TRBD1. Germline lookup yields CDR1 LNHNV and CDR2 YYDKDF (reference sequence). This CDR3 spans 14 amino acids. Trimming cost V 5 bases and J 4 bases; bases outside gene matches: 7. Written as DNA, the CDR3 is TGTGCCACCAGCCCGGGACAGGCGACTTACGAGCAGTACTTC. This codes for CATSPGQATYEQYF.

This clonotype was observed at least ten times. The chain employs TRBV15 and TRBJ2-2, with D maybe TRBD1 (6 bases). The CDR3 spans 15 residues. V dropped 0 bases and J dropped 6 bases, with 11 bases sitting between them. The germline V gene encodes CDR1 LNHNV and CDR2 YYDKDF (reference sequence). The CDR3 sequence: CATSRDRGFSGELFF. In nucleotides, the CDR3 is TGTGCCACCAGCAGAGATAGGGGGTTTTCCGGGGAGCTGTTTTTT.

At least ten counts were recorded for this clonotype. The chain carries TRBV19 and TRBJ2-2, with D uncertain. CDR1 is LNHDA and CDR2 is SQIVND in the germline V gene (reference sequence). Trimming left V 3 bases short and J 4 bases short, with 15 bases between. There are 16 residues in the CDR3. Here the CDR3 reads CASSMGHTLATGELFF. As DNA, the CDR3 is TGTGCCAGTAGTATGGGCCACACCCTCGCCACCGGGGAGCTGTTTTTT.

V gene TRBV28 combines with J gene TRBJ1-1, with TRBD1 matching over 10 bases. The trim removed 3 bases at V and 8 bases at J, leaving 6 bases unmatched. Germline lookup yields CDR1 MDHEN and CDR2 SYDVKM. The CDR3 is 14 residues long. In nucleotides, the CDR3 is TGTGCCAGCAGTTTGGATGGGACAGGGGCCGAAGCTTTCTTT. This gives the protein CASSLDGTGAEAFF.

A few counts support this clonotype. This rearrangement joins TRBV4-2 to TRBJ1-5; no clear D. The V and J ends lost 0 bases and 5 bases respectively, with 11 bases between them. CDR1 LGHNA and CDR2 YNFKEQ come from the germline V gene. The CDR3 length is 15 residues. The CDR3: CASSQDSQTYQPQHF. The CDR3 region has the DNA TGTGCCAGCAGCCAAGATTCACAGACTTATCAGCCCCAGCATTTT.

In its sample, this clonotype was seen many times. V usage is TRBV29-1 and J usage is TRBJ1-1; TRBD1 matches 7 bases. The germline CDR1 and CDR2 sequences are SQVTM and ANQGSEA. J was trimmed by 1 base and V by 5 bases; bases with no gene match: 4. The CDR3 sequence is 13 residues long. The CDR3 bases are TGCAGCGTTCAAGGGACAGAGAACACTGAAGCTTTCTTT. It translates to CSVQGTENTEAFF.

This clonotype was recorded a few times. This sequence joins TRBV4-2 and TRBJ2-7; the D is unclear. Germline CDR1 LGHNA, CDR2 YNFKEQ. V was clipped by 0 bases and J by 9 bases, with 12 bases between them. This CDR3 comprises 13 residues. CDR3 amino acids: CASSQDLAELQYF. CDR3 in DNA: TGTGCCAGCAGCCAAGATCTTGCCGAGCTGCAGTACTTC.

This clonotype was counted ten times or more. The chain couples TRBV10-3 to TRBJ1-1, with TRBD1 matching 8 bases. Germline CDR1 and CDR2: ENHRY and SYGVKD. The CDR3 contains 13 residues. J lost 3 bases, V lost 3 bases, and 0 bases had no gene match. The CDR3 region has the DNA TGTGCCATCAGTGAACAGGGGGACACTGAAGCTTTCTTT. Translation: CAISEQGDTEAFF.

This rearrangement joins TRBV20-1 to TRBJ2-5, with D hard to call. The CDR3 consists of 13 residues. Germline values: CDR1 DFQATT, CDR2 SNEGSKA (reference sequence). V shed 4 bases and J shed 5 bases, with 14 bases lying between them. The CDR3, as DNA: TGCAGTGCTATTGTAAGCGAGAAGGAGACCCAGTACTTC. Translation gives CSAIVSEKETQYF.

Many counts were recorded for this clonotype. DNA of the CDR3: TGTGCCAGCAGTGGTGGGGCAACAGGGACTTACGAGCAGTACTTC. As protein: CASSGGATGTYEQYF. The rearrangement uses TRBV2 and TRBJ2-7, with D perhaps matching TRBD1 or TRBD2 (6 bases each). The CDR3 runs to 15 residues. Trimming removed 4 bases at V and 4 bases at J, with 17 bases between. In germline, CDR1 is SNHLY, CDR2 FYNNEI.

This clonotype was picked up many times. The chain uses TRBV10-3 and TRBJ2-7; the D gene is possibly TRBD2 (6 bases). Trimming removed 6 bases from V and 4 bases from J, with 10 bases in between. Germline assignment: CDR1 ENHRY and CDR2 SYGVKD. The CDR3 runs to 12 residues. The CDR3 DNA follows: TGTGCCATCAGCGGAGGAGGGTACGAGCAGTACTTC. Translating it yields CAISGGGYEQYF.

This clonotype was detected ten times or more. The genes are TRBV19 and TRBJ1-1; D not certain. Trimming took 1 base from V and 3 from J, leaving 3 bases between them. There are 12 residues in the CDR3. Looked up from germline, CDR1 is LNHDA and CDR2 is SQIVND (reference sequence). CDR3 loop: CASSIVDTEAFF. The DNA for the CDR3 is TGTGCCAGTAGTATAGTGGACACTGAAGCTTTCTTT.